In this sample, the clone carrying this T cell receptor (beta chain) turned up a few times. Its antigen remains unknown. This CDR3 contains 14 residues. The germline V gene has CDR1 MNHEY and CDR2 SMNVEV (reference sequence). V was clipped by 2 bases and J by 3 bases, with 7 bases between them. Sample treatment: over 15 received Ad26.COV2.S at low or high dose, single or two shots; 5 received placebo; per-sample allocation not given. The samples date from day 63 after the first vaccine or placebo injection. The source of the sample is a study of Ad26.COV2.S vaccination and SARS-CoV-2 variants. Study at large: Vaccine-arm donor from the placebo-controlled COV1001 Ad26.COV2.S trial.

Assay: immunoSEQ multiplex PCR; the TCRdb copy retains only in-frame clones and omits some. Found here are 500,000 or so clones, about 88% of them singletons; the top ten hold around 2.5%. Study outcomes and limitations: Measures of TCR breadth and depth may have fallen short of total T cell responses. Marked by substantial breadth, spike-specific CD8+ and CD4+ T cell responses were reportedly seen after vaccination.

The sequence derives from a person between 18 and 60 years old who received the Ad26.COV2.S COVID-19 vaccine or a placebo. The V and J genes are TRBV27 and TRBJ2-2; D possibly uses TRBD1 or TRBD2 (5 bases each). Material: peripheral blood, obtained in a trial of Ad26.COV2.S vaccine versus placebo. The CDR3 DNA follows: TGTGCCAGCAGTTTAAGGGGAGACACCGGGGAGCTGTTTTTT. Translated, it gives CASSLRGDTGELFF.